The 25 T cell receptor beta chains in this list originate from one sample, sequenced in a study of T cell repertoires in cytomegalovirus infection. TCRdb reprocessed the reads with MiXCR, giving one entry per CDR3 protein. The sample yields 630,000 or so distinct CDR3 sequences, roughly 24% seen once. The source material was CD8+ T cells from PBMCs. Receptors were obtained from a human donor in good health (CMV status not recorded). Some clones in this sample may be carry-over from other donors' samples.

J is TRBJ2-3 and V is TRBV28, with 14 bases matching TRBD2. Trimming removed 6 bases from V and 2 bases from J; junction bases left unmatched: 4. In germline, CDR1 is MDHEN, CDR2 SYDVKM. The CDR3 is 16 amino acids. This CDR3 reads CASSRLAGGHTDTQYF. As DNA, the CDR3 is TGTGCCAGCAGCAGACTAGCGGGGGGGCACACAGATACGCAGTATTTT.

The CDR3 nucleotides are TGTGCCATATCGGGACTAGCGGGGCGACCAAGCTACGAGCAGTACTTC. It translates to CAISGLAGRPSYEQYF. This chain links TRBV2 with TRBJ2-7, with 13 nucleotides matching TRBD2. This CDR3 is 16 amino acids long. The junction had 12 bases not matched to a gene; V was cut back by 10 bases and J by 3 bases. The germline V gene has CDR1 SNHLY and CDR2 FYNNEI.

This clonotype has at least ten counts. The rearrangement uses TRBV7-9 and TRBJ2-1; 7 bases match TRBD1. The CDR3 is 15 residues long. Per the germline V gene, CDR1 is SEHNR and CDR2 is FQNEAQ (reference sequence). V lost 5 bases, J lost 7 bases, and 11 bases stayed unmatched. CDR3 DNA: TGTGCCAGCAGCCTTCTTCGACAGGGTGGGAATGAGCAGTTCTTC. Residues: CASSLLRQGGNEQFF.

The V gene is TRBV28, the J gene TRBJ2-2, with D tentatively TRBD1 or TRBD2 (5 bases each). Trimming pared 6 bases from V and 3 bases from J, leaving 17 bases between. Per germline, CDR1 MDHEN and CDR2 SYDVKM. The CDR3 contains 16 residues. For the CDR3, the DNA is TGTGCCAGCAGCCCACGAGGATTGGGGGACACCGGGGAGCTGTTTTTT. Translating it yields CASSPRGLGDTGELFF. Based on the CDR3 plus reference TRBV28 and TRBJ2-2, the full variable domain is DVKVTQSSRYLVKRTGEKVFLECVQDMDHENMFWYRQDPGLGLRLIYFSYDVKMKEKGDIPEGYSVSREKKERFSLILESASTNQTSMYLCASSPRGLGDTGELFFGEGSRLTVL.

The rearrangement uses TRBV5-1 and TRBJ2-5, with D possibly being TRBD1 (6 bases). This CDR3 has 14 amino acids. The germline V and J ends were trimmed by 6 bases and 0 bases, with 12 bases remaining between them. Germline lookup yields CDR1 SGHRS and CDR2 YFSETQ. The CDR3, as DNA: TGCGCCAGCACTATAGACAGGTACCAAGAGACCCAGTACTTC. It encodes CASTIDRYQETQYF.

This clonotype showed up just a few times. The CDR3 bases are TGTGCCAGCAGTTTATCCCTAGCGGCGGGGGAGCAGTACGTC. Translating it yields CASSLSLAAGEQYV. J is TRBJ2-7 and V is TRBV27; 7 bases line up with TRBD2. The trim removed 0 bases at V and 7 bases at J, leaving 6 bases unmatched. The length of the CDR3 is 14 residues. CDR1 is MNHEY, CDR2 SMNVEV, per germline (reference sequence).

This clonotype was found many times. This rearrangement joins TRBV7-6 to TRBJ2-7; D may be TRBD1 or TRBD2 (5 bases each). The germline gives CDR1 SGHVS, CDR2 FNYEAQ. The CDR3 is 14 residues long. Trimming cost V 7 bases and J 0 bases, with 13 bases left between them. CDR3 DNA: TGTGCCAGCACCCAAGGGGAGAGCTCCTACGAGCAGTACTTC. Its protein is CASTQGESSYEQYF.

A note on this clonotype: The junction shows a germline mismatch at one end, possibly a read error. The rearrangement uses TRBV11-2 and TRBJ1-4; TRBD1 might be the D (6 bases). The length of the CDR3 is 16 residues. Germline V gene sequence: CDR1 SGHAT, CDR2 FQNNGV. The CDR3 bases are TGTGTCAGCAGCTTAGGCCCGGGGGCGACTAATGAAAAACTGTTTTTT. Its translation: CVSSLGPGATNEKLFF.

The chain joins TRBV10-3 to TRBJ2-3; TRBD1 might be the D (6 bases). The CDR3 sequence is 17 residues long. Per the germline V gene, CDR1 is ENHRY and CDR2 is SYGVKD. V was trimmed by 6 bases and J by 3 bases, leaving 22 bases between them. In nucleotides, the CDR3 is TGTGCCATCAGGGAATTTACACAGGGAGTTGGTACAGATACGCAGTATTTT. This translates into CAIREFTQGVGTDTQYF.

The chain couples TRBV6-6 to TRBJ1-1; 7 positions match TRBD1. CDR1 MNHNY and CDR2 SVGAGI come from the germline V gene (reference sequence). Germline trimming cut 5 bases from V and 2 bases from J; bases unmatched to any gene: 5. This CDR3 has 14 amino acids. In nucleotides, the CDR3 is TGTGCCAGCAGTGAGGGGGCGCGAAACACTGAAGCTTTCTTT. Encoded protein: CASSEGARNTEAFF.

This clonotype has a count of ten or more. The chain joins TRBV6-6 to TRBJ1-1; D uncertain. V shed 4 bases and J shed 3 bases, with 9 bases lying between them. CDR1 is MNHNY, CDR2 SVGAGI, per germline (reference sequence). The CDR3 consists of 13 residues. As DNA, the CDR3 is TGTGCCAGCAGTTCCAATCTACACACTGAAGCTTTCTTT. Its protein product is CASSSNLHTEAFF.

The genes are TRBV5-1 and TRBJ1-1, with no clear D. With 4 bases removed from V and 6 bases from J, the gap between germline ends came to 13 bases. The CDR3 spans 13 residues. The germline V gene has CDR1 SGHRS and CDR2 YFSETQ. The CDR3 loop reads CASSPQYPPEAFF. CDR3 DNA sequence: TGCGCCAGCAGCCCCCAATATCCCCCTGAAGCTTTCTTT.

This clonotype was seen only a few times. The CDR3 nucleotides read TGTGCCAGCACAGGACGCCACGGCTACACCTTC. Protein: CASTGRHGYTF. The chain is built from TRBV6-2 or TRBV6-3 and TRBJ1-2; D is undetermined. Per germline, CDR1 MNHEY and CDR2 SVGEGT. Trimming removed 7 bases from V and 8 bases from J, with 11 bases in between. CDR3 length: 11 residues.

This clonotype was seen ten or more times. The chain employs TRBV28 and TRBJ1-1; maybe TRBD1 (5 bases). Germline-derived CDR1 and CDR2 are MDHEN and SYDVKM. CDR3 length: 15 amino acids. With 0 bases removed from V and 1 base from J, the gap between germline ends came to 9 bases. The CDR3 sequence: CASSLWEGRNTEAFF. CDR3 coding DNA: TGTGCCAGCAGTTTATGGGAGGGGAGGAACACTGAAGCTTTCTTT.

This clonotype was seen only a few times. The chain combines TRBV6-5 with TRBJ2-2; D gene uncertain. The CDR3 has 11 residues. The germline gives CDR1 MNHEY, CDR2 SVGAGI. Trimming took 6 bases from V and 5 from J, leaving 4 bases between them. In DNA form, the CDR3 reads TGTGCCAGCAGGGGGACCGGGGAGCTGTTTTTT. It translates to CASRGTGELFF.

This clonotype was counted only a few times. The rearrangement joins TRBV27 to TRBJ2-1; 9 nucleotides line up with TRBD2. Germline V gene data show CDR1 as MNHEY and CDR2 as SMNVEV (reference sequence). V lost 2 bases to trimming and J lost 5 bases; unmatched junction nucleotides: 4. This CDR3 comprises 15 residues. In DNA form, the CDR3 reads TGTGCCAGCAGTTTAGCGGGGGGGCAACACAATGAGCAGTTCTTC. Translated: CASSLAGGQHNEQFF.

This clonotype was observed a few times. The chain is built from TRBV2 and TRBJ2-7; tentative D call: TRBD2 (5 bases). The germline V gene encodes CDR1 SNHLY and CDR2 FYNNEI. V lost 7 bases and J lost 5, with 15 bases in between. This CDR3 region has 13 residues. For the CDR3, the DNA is TGTGCCAGCACCGCGAGGGTCCGCCACGAGCAGTACTTC. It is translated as CASTARVRHEQYF.

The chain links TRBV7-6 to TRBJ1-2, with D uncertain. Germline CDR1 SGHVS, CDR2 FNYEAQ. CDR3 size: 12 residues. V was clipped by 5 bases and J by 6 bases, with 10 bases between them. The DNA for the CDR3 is TGTGCCAGCAGCCCTGACCTGAATGGCTACACCTTC. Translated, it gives CASSPDLNGYTF. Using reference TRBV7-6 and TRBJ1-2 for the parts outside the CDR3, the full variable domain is GAGVSQSPRYKVTKRGQDVALRCDPISGHVSLYWYRQALGQGPEFLTYFNYEAQQDKSGLPNDRFSAERPEGSISTLTIQRTEQRDSAMYRCASSPDLNGYTFGSGTRLTVV.

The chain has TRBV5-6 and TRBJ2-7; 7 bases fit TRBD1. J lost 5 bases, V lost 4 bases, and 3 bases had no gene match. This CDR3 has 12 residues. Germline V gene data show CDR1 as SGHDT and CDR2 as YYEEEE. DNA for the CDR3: TGTGCCAGCAGCGGGGGACAGAACGAGCAGTACTTC. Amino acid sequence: CASSGGQNEQYF.

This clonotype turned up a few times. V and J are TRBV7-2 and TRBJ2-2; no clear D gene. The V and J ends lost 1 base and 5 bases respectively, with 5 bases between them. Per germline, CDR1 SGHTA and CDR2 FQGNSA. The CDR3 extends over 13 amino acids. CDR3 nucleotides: TGTGCCAGCAGCTTAGTAGCAACCGGGGAGCTGTTTTTT. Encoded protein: CASSLVATGELFF.

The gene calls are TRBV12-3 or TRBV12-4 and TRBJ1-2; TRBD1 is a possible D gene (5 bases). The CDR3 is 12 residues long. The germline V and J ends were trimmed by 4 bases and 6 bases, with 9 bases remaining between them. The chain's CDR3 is CASSWGTDGYTF. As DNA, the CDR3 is TGTGCCAGCAGTTGGGGGACTGATGGCTACACCTTC.

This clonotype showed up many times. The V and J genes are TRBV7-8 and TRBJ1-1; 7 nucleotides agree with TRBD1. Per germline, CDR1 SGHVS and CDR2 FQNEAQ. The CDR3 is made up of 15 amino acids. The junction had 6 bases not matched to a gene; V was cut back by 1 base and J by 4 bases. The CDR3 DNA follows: TGTGCCAGCAGCTTAGGGCGACAGGGTATCACTGAAGCTTTCTTT. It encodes CASSLGRQGITEAFF.

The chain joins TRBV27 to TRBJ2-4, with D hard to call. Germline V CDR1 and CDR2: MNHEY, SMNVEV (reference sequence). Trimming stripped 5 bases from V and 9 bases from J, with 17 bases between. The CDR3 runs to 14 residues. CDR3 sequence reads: CASSPRPPPGIQYF. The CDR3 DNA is TGTGCCAGCAGTCCAAGACCCCCTCCGGGCATTCAGTACTTC.

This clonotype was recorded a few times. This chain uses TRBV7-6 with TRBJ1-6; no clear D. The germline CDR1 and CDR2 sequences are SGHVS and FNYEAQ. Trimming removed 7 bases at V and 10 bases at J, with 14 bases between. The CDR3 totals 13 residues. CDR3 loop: CASTPSPGSPLHF. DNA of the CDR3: TGTGCCAGCACCCCTAGCCCAGGATCACCCCTCCACTTT.

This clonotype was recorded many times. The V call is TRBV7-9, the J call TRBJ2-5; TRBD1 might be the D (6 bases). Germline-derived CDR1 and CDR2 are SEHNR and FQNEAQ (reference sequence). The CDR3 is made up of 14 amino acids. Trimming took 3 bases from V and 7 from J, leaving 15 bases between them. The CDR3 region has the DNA TGTGCCAGCAGCTTGGACAGCTCATTGGTGACCCAGTACTTC. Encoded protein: CASSLDSSLVTQYF.